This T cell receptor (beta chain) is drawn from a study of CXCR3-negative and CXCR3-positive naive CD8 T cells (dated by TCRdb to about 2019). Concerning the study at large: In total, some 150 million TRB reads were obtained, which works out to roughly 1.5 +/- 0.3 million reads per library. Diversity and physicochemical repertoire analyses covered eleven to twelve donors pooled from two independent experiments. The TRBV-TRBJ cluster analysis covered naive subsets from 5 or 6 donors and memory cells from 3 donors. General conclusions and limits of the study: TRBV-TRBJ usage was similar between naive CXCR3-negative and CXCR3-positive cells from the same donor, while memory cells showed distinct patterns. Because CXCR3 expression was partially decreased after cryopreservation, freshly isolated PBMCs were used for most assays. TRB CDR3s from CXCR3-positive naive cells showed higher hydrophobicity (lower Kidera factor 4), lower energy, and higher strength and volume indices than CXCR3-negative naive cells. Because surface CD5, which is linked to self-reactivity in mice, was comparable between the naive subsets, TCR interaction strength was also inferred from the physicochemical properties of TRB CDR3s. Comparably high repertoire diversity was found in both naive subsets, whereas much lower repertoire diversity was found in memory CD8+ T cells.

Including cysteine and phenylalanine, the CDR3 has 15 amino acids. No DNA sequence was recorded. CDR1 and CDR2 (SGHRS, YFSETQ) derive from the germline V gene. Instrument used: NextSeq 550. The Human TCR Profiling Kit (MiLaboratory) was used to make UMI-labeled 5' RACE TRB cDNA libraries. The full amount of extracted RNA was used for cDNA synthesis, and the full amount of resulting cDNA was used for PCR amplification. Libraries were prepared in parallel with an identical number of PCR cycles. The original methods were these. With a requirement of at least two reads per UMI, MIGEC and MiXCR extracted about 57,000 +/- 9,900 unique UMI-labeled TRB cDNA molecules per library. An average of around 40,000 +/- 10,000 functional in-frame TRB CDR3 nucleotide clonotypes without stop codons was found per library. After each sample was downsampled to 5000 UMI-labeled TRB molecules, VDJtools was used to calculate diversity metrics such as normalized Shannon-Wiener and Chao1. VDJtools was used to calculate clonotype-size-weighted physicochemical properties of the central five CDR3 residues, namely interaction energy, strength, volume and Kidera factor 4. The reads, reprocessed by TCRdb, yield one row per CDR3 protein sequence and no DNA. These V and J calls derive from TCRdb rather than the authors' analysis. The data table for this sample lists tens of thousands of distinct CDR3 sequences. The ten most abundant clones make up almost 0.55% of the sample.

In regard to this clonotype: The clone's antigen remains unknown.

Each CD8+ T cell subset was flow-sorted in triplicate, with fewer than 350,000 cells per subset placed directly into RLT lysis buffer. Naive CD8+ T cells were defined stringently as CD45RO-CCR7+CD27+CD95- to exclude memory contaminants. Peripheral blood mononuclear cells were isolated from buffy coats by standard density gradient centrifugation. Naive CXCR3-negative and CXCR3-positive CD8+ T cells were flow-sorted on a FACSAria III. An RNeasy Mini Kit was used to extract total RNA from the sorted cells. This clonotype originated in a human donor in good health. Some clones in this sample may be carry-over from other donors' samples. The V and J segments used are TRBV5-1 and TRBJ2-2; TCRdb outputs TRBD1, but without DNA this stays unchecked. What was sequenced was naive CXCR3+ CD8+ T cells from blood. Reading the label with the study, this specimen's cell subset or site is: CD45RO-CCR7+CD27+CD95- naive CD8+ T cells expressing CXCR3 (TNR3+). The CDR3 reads CASSPLRTDTGELFF. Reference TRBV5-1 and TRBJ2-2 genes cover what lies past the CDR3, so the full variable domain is KAGVTQTPRYLIKTRGQQVTLSCSPISGHRSVSWYQQTPGQGLQFLFEYFSETQRNKGNFPGRFSGRQFSNSRSEMNVSTLELGDSALYLCASSPLRTDTGELFFGEGSRLTVL.